This TCR delta chain is from a study of gamma-delta chains in newborns, infants, children. Across the study: Microbial exposure reportedly drives polyclonal innate γδ T cell expansion after birth.

For this clone: It may be a read error: a sequence one base away is much more abundant. This sample also contains other DNA sequences that code for the same CDR3.

V was trimmed by 1 base and J by 0 bases, leaving 9 bases between them. This CDR3 contains 17 residues. The V gene's germline CDR1 is GEAIGNYY and CDR2 EKD. TCRdb reanalysed the reads via CATT. This sample yields about 6,900 delta-chain clones, of which 2% to 2.5% are seen a single time; 10% to 11% belongs to the top ten. The receptor was derived from a child who was a newborn, infant or young child, either healthy, febrile or measles-vaccinated (not recorded which). The sequenced sample was blood. The chain employs TRDV2 and TRDJ3; no clear D gene. The CDR3: CACDTTGSSWDTRQMFF. CDR3 nucleotides: TGTGCCTGTGACACTACCGGGAGCTCCTGGGACACCCGACAGATGTTTTTC.